This T cell receptor (beta chain) stems from a study of shared clonotypes between healthy human individuals. Here immunoSEQ multiplex PCR was the method, and the copy in TCRdb shows in-frame clones only, minus some. The sample carries approximately 88,000 clones, approximately 75% recorded once. This clone was seen more than once but under ten times. CDR1 MDHEN and CDR2 SYDVKM come from the germline V gene. The CDR3 consists of 12 residues. V was pared by 5 bases and J by 3 bases, with 8 bases between. Material: memory CD8+ T cells sorted from blood. Stated subset: CD45RO+ cells pooled with CCR7-negative TemRA cells. The chain combines TRBV28 with TRBJ2-7, with a tentative D call TRBD1 (6 bases). This TCR derives from a man aged 25-40 years in good health. The CDR3 sequence is CASSKDSYEQYF. CDR3 in DNA: TGTGCCAGCAGTAAGGACAGCTACGAGCAGTACTTC. Full variable domain (outside the CDR3, taken from reference TRBV28 and TRBJ2-7): DVKVTQSSRYLVKRTGEKVFLECVQDMDHENMFWYRQDPGLGLRLIYFSYDVKMKEKGDIPEGYSVSREKKERFSLILESASTNQTSMYLCASSKDSYEQYFGPGTRLTVT.